A selection of T cell receptor beta chains follows, all from one sample in a study of T cell responses to AZD1222 COVID-19 vaccine. TCRdb's table, derived via immunoSEQ multiplex PCR, lists solely in-frame clones and lacks some. Seen here are approximately 150,000 clones, approximately 90% observed once, and the top ten hold approximately 3.9%. Sequencing used peripheral blood, obtained 28 days after the second AZD1222 dose. These receptors were collected from an adult who received the AZD1222 COVID-19 vaccine. Each CDR3 is given with its conserved first and last residue. The order of the fields is V gene, D gene, clone size, J gene, CDR3 DNA, CDR3 protein. D genes are given only for firm matches. Only some rows state a clone size, as once, few, many or a class for expanded clones.

>TRBV7-2|.|.|TRBJ2-3
TGTGCCAGCAGCTACCCAGGGGATCGAGATACGCAGTATTTT
CASSYPGDRDTQYF
>TRBV6-2/TRBV6-3|TRBD1|.|TRBJ2-5
TGTGCCAGCAGTTACGGGGGGACAGGGAGAGAAAGGGGACCCCAAGAGACCCAGTACTTC
CASSYGGTGRERGPQETQYF
>TRBV20-1|TRBD2|.|TRBJ2-7
TGCAGTGCTAGTCCTAGCGGGAGCTACGAGCAGTACTTC
CSASPSGSYEQYF
>TRBV3-1/TRBV3-2|.|.|TRBJ1-5
TGTGCCAGCAGCCAAGACTTCCGAGATCAGCCCCAGCATTTT
CASSQDFRDQPQHF
>TRBV27|.|.|TRBJ1-1
TGTGCCACCCTCGGCCGGGGTTACACTGAAGCTTTCTTT
CATLGRGYTEAFF
>TRBV7-9|.|.|TRBJ1-2
TGTGCCAGCAGCTCCCCAACCGGTCCCGACGGCTACACCTTC
CASSSPTGPDGYTF
>TRBV5-1|.|.|TRBJ2-1
TGCGCCAGCAGCCCGAGGGCAGGGATGAGCTATGAGCAGTTCTTC
CASSPRAGMSYEQFF
>TRBV6-4|.|.|TRBJ1-1
TGTGCCAGCAGTCAACTCGGAACAGGGGAAGCTTTCTTT
CASSQLGTGEAFF
>TRBV19|.|.|TRBJ1-1
TGTGCCAGTAGTATAGGGGGTGGTGGGGCTGAAGCTTTCTTT
CASSIGGGGAEAFF
>TRBV19|TRBD1|few|TRBJ1-5
TGTGCCAGCTCTTCAGGGGGCTACGGGCAGCCCCAGCATTTT
CASSSGGYGQPQHF
>TRBV5-1|.|.|TRBJ2-2
TGCGCCAGCAGCCGATTAGGGGCTGAAACCGGGGAGCTGTTTTTT
CASSRLGAETGELFF
>TRBV7-8|.|.|TRBJ1-3
TGTGCCAGCTTCCAGGGGAGCTCTGGAAACACCATATATTTT
CASFQGSSGNTIYF
>TRBV9|TRBD2|.|TRBJ2-3
TGTGCCAGCAGCGCCCTGGCAGCGGGGGCTACAGATACGCAGTATTTT
CASSALAAGATDTQYF
>TRBV6-5|.|.|TRBJ1-1
TGTGCCAGCAGCTTTGCGGGTGTAAGGGCTGAAGCTTTCTTT
CASSFAGVRAEAFF
>TRBV7-6|.|.|TRBJ1-3
TGTGCCAGCAGCTTAGAGCAGGGCTCAGGAAACACCATATATTTT
CASSLEQGSGNTIYF
>TRBV11-2|.|.|TRBJ1-1
TGTGCCAGCAGCTTAGGAGGGACGGGTTTCTTT
CASSLGGTGFF
>TRBV10-3|.|.|TRBJ1-1
TGTGCCATCAGCCAATACAGGGTCACTGAAGCTTTCTTT
CAISQYRVTEAFF